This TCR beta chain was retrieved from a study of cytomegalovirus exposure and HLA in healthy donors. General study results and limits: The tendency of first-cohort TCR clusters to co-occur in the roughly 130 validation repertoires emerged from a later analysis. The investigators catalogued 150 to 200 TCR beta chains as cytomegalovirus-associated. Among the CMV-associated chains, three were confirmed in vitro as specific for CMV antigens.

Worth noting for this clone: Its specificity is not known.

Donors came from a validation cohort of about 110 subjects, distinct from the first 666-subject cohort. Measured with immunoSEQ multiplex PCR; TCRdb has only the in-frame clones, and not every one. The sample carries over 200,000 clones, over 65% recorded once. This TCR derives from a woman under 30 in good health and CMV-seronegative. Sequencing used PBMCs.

The CDR3, as DNA: TGTGCCAGTAGTATAGACCGGGGGAGGATCACTGAAGCTTTCTTT. It specifies CASSIDRGRITEAFF. V is TRBV19 and J is TRBJ1-1; maybe TRBD1 (5 bases). This CDR3 contains 15 residues. CDR1 is LNHDA and CDR2 is SQIVND in the germline V gene (reference sequence). V shed 0 bases and J shed 4 bases, with 12 bases lying between them.